The following is a TCR beta chain sequence with its context. What it binds is not known. The entirety of the isolated RNA underwent reverse transcription, so expressed TCRB transcripts were sequenced. The repertoire was sequenced with immunoSEQ multiplex PCR; TCRdb's copy has only in-frame clones and lacks some. Among about 660,000 clones listed, around 15% were seen once. These data are taken from a study of beta chain features in type 1 diabetes. Sorting with CD45RO/CCR7/CD25/CD127/CD95/CD27 yielded naive, central memory, regulatory and stem-like memory CD4+ cells. Broader study findings: All four CD4+ subsets from Type 1 diabetes patients carried moderately but significantly shorter TCRB CDR3s.

CDR3 length equals 16 residues. Germline V gene data show CDR1 as SGHTA and CDR2 as FQGNSA. V dropped 7 bases and J dropped 4 bases, with 19 bases sitting between them. The chain combines TRBV7-2 with TRBJ2-2, with a possible D match to TRBD2 (6 bases). The source material was naive CD4+ T cells from blood. The sequence derives from a man aged 18 to 35 with type 1 diabetes. The CDR3 loop is CASTRAVLAPTGELFF. DNA of the CDR3: TGTGCCAGCACACGCGCGGTACTAGCCCCCACCGGGGAGCTGTTTTTT.